This T cell receptor beta chain derives from a study of blood T cell repertoires in COVID-19. In the source study's methods: Researchers report that nucleated cell counts were estimated from reference gene primer amplification. TCRdb's copy holds only in-frame clones and misses some; the assay was immunoSEQ multiplex PCR. V, J and clone size were drawn from that table, and D and trimming were deduced from the DNA. The sample contains 220,000 or so clones, approximately 83% of which appear only once. V shed 7 bases, J shed 3 bases, and the junction held 9 bases outside the gene matches. The CDR3 has 14 residues. Germline CDR1 is LNHDA and CDR2 is SQIVND (reference sequence).

This chain joins TRBV19 and TRBJ2-7; 7 bases align to TRBD1. The sequencing input was peripheral blood. This sequence was found in a woman between 55 and 75 years old with acute or convalescent COVID-19. CDR3 bases: TGTGCCAGTACCCCCAGACAGGGAGTCTACGAGCAGTACTTC. This encodes CASTPRQGVYEQYF.